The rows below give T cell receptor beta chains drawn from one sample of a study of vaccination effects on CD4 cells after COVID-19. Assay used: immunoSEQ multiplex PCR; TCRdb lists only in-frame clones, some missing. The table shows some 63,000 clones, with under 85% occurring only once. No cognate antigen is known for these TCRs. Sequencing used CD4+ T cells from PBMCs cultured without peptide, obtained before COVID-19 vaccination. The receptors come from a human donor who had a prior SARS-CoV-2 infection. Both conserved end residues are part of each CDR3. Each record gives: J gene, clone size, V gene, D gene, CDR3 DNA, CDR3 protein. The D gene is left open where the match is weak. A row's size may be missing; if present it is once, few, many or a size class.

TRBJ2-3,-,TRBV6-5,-,TGTGCCAGCAGTTCGACCGGGACCCGGTTTGTAGATACGCAGTATTTT,CASSSTGTRFVDTQYF
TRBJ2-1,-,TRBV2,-,TGTGCCAGCACTCGGACGAGCGGGCTGCTCTCCTACAATGAGCAGTTCTTC,CASTRTSGLLSYNEQFF
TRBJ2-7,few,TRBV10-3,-,TGTGCCATCAGTGAGTCGAGGACTCGGGGGTACGAGCAGTACTTC,CAISESRTRGYEQYF
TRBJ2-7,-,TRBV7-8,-,TGTGCCAGCAGCTTATCAGGGCCCGCGGCGGGCTACGAGCAGTACTTC,CASSLSGPAAGYEQYF
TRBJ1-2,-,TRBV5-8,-,TGTGCCAGCAGCTTTGGGGGGCTGGAGGGCTACACCTTC,CASSFGGLEGYTF
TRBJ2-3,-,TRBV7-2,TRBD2,TGTGCCAGCAGCTTCGGGAGGACAGATACGCAGTATTTT,CASSFGRTDTQYF
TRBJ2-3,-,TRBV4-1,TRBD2,TGCGCCAGCAGCCCAAAACTTAGCGGGGGGGCTACAGATACGCAGTATTTT,CASSPKLSGGATDTQYF
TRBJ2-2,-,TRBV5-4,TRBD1,TGTGCCAGCAGCTTCCCGGGACAGGGGAGGACCGGGGAGCTGTTTTTT,CASSFPGQGRTGELFF
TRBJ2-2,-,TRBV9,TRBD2,TGTGCCAGCAGCGTACGACTAGCGGAGAACACCGGGGAGCTGTTTTTT,CASSVRLAENTGELFF
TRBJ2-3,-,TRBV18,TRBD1,TGTGCCAGCTCACCCGACAGGGTAGCAGATACGCAGTATTTT,CASSPDRVADTQYF
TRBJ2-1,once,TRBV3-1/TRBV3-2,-,TGTGCCAGCAGCCGGCAGGGACTTAGCTCCTACAATGAGCAGTTCTTC,CASSRQGLSSYNEQFF
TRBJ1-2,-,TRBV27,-,TGTGCCAGCAGTTTCGAGGCCGATCCTACTAACTATGGCTACACCTTC,CASSFEADPTNYGYTF
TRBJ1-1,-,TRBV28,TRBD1,TGTGCCAGCAGCCAAGGACAGGGAAACACTGAAGCTTTCTTT,CASSQGQGNTEAFF
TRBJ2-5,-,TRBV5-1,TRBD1,TGCGCCAGCAGCTTGGGGGGGACAGGGTACCAAGAGACCCAGTACTTC,CASSLGGTGYQETQYF
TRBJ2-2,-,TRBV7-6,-,TGTGCCAGCAGCCTTAGAGCGGCTGGCAACACCGGGGAGCTGTTTTTT,CASSLRAAGNTGELFF
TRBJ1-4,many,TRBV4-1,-,TGCGCCAGCAGCCAAGTAGGGGTTCGTGAAAAACTGTTTTTT,CASSQVGVREKLFF
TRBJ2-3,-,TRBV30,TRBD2,TGTGCCTGGAGTGTACGGGAACTAGCGGGGGGTCTCGGCACGCAGTATTTT,CAWSVRELAGGLGTQYF
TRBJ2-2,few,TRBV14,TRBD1,TGTGCCAGCAGCCAACAGGGGGCCGGGGAGCTGTTTTTT,CASSQQGAGELFF
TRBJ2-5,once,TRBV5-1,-,TGCGCCAGCAGCTTTTTAGTTCCCTCGGATACGGAGACCCAGTACTTC,CASSFLVPSDTETQYF
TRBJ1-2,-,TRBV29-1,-,TGCAGCGTTGTCCCAGGGACGATTTCTAACTATGGCTACACCTTC,CSVVPGTISNYGYTF
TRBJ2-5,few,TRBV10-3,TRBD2,TGTGCCATCAGTGAGCTTTCTCTAGCGGGGGGGCGAGGGCAAGAGACCCAGTACTTC,CAISELSLAGGRGQETQYF
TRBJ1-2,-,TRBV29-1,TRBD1,TGCAGCGCGGACAGGGGTTGGGGCTACACCTTC,CSADRGWGYTF
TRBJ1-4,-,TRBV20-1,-,TGCAGTGCTAGTTTAGAGGGGACGAGTGAAAAACTGTTTTTT,CSASLEGTSEKLFF
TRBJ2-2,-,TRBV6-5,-,TGTGCCAGCAGCTACGACGGGACCGGGGAGCTGTTTTTT,CASSYDGTGELFF
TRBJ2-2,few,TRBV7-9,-,TGTGCCAGCAGCTTAGCGGCTGCCACGAACACCGGGGAGCTGTTTTTT,CASSLAAATNTGELFF
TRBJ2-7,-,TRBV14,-,TGTGCCAGCAACCTCAGACAGGCAAGCTCCTACGAGCAGTACTTC,CASNLRQASSYEQYF
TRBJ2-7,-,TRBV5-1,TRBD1,TGCGCCAGCAGCACGGGACAGGGCTACGAGCAGTACTTC,CASSTGQGYEQYF
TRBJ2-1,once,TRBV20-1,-,TGCAGTGCTCCTCACTATTCTGACGAGTTCTTC,CSAPHYSDEFF
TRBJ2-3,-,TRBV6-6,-,TGTGCCAGCAGCTCCGAGGTCTATACGCAGTATTTT,CASSSEVYTQYF
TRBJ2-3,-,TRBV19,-,TGTGCCACCTCTATACAGGTCACGAGCACAGATACGCAGTATTTT,CATSIQVTSTDTQYF
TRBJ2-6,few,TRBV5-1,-,TGCGCCAGCAGCTTGGGTGGGACCCTAAGTGGGGCCAACGTCCTGACTTTC,CASSLGGTLSGANVLTF
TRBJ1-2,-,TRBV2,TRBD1,TGTGCCAGCAGACCGGGACAGGGGAACTATGGCTACACCTTC,CASRPGQGNYGYTF
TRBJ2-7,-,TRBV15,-,TGTGCCACCAGCAGAGGGGGGACGCAGGCCTACGAGCAGTACTTC,CATSRGGTQAYEQYF
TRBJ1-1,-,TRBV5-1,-,TGCGCCAGCAGCTTGATGTGGGGGAACACTGAAGCTTTCTTT,CASSLMWGNTEAFF
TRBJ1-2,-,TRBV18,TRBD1,TGTGCCAGCTCCCCCAGGGGGCTGGATGGCTACACCTTC,CASSPRGLDGYTF
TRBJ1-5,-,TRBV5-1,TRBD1,TGCGCCAGCAGCTTAGAGGGGGCAGGCCAATTTTATAGCAATCAGCCCCAGCATTTT,CASSLEGAGQFYSNQPQHF
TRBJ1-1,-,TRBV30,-,TGTGCCTGGAGTAACGTTTACACTGAAGCTTTCTTT,CAWSNVYTEAFF
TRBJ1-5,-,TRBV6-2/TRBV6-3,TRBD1,TGTGCCAGCAGTAGACAGGGAAATCAGCCCCAGCATTTT,CASSRQGNQPQHF
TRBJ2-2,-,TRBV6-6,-,TGTGCCAGCAGCCGGACAGCGAGGAACACCGGGGAGCTGTTTTTT,CASSRTARNTGELFF
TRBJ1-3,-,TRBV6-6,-,TGTGCCAGCAGTTTTGGCAGGGCTGCTGCTGGAAACACCATATATTTT,CASSFGRAAAGNTIYF
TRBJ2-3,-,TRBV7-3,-,TGTGCCAGCAGCTTAACGGGGACCAGCACAGATACGCAGTATTTT,CASSLTGTSTDTQYF
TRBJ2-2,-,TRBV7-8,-,TGTGCCAGCAGCGATTTCCCAGGGAGGAACACCGGGGAGCTGTTTTTT,CASSDFPGRNTGELFF
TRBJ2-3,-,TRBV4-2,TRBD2,TGTGCCAGCAGCCAATCTAGGACTAGCGGGGCTATCACAGATACGCAGTATTTT,CASSQSRTSGAITDTQYF
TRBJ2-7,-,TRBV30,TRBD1,TGTGCCTGGAAGGGGGCCGCGGGCTCCTACGAGCAGTACTTC,CAWKGAAGSYEQYF
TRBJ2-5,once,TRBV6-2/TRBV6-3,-,TGTGCCAGCAGTACACCCGAACTACCTCAAGAGACCCAGTACTTC,CASSTPELPQETQYF
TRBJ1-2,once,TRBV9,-,TGTGCCAGCAGCGTAAGCATGCGGGGTTTTAACTATGGCTACACCTTC,CASSVSMRGFNYGYTF
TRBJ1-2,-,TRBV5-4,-,TGTGCCAGCAGCCGTGGGGGGATCTATGGCTACACCTTC,CASSRGGIYGYTF
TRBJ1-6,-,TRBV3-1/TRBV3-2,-,TGTGCCAGCAGCCAAGCCGGCACTTTAGCTTCACCCCTCCACTTT,CASSQAGTLASPLHF
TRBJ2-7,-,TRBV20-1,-,TGCAGTGCTCGGCGGTTCCACGAGCAGTACTTC,CSARRFHEQYF
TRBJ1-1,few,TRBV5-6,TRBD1,TGTGCCAGCAGCTTGTTCCAGGGGGTAGTAATGAACACTGAAGCTTTCTTT,CASSLFQGVVMNTEAFF
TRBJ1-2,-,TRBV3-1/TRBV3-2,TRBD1,TGTGCCAGCAGCCAAAGTGGACAGGGGGCGCGTGGCTACACCTTC,CASSQSGQGARGYTF
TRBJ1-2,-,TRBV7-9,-,TGTGCCAGCAATTGGGGAGACTATGGCTACACCTTC,CASNWGDYGYTF
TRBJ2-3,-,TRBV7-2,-,TGTGCCAGCAGCTTAGTAACAGTTCGCACAGATACGCAGTATTTT,CASSLVTVRTDTQYF
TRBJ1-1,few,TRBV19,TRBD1,TGTGCCAGTAGTGGGACAGTCGGAGACACTGAAGCTTTCTTT,CASSGTVGDTEAFF
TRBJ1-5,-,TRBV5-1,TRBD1,TGCGCCAGCAGCACGGACAGGGGAAATCAGCCCCAGCATTTT,CASSTDRGNQPQHF